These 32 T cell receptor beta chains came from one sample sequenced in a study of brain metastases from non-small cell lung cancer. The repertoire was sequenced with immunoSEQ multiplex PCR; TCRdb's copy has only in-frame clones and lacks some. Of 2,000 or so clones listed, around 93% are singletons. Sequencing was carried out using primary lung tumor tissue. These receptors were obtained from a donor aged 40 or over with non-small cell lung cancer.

This CDR3 is CANGDRADTQYF. Written as DNA, the CDR3 is TGCGCCAACGGTGACAGGGCTGATACGCAGTATTTT. The rearrangement joins TRBV5-1 to TRBJ2-3, with 7 bases matching TRBD1. V shed 9 bases, J shed 6 bases, and the junction held 7 bases outside the gene matches. The CDR3 is made up of 12 amino acids. Per germline, CDR1 SGHRS and CDR2 YFSETQ.

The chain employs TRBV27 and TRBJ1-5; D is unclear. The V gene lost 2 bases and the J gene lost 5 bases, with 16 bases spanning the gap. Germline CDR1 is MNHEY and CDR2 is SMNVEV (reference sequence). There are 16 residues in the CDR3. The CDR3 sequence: CASSLSGSEGYQPQHF. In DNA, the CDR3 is TGTGCCAGCAGTTTAAGCGGCTCCGAAGGTTATCAGCCCCAGCATTTT.

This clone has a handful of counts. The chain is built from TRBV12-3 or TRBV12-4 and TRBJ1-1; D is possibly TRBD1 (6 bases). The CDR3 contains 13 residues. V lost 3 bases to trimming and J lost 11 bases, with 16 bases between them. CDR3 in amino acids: CASSFRDTVSAFF. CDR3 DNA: TGTGCCAGCAGTTTCCGGGACACGGTGAGCGCTTTCTTT.

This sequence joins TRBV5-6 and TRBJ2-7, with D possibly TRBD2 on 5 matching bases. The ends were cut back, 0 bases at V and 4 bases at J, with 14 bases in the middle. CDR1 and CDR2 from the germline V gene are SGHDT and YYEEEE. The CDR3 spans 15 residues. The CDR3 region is CASSLVFATTYEQYF. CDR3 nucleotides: TGTGCCAGCAGCTTGGTGTTTGCGACTACATACGAGCAGTACTTC. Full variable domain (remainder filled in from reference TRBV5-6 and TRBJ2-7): DAGVTQSPTHLIKTRGQQVTLRCSPKSGHDTVSWYQQALGQGPQFIFQYYEEEERQRGNFPDRFSGHQFPNYSSELNVNALLLGDSALYLCASSLVFATTYEQYFGPGTRLTVT.

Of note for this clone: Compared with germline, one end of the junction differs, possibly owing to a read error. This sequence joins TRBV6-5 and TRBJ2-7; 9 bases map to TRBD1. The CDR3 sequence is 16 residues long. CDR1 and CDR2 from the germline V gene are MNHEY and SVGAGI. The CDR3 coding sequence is TGTGCCAGCAGTTACCTCGGACAGGGGTATAGGTACGAGCAGTATTTC. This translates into CASSYLGQGYRYEQYF.

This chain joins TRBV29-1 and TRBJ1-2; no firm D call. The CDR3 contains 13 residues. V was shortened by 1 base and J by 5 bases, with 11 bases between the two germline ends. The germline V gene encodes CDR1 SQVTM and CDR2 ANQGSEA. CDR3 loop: CSVEAGFGYGYTF. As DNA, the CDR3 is TGCAGCGTTGAAGCGGGGTTCGGTTATGGCTACACCTTC.

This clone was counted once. The CDR3 loop is CSVFSETGGLFYGYTF. Written as DNA, the CDR3 is TGCAGCGTTTTTTCCGAGACAGGGGGCTTATTTTATGGCTACACCTTC. V is TRBV29-1 and J is TRBJ1-2, with TRBD1 matching 10 bases. Germline-derived CDR1 and CDR2 are SQVTM and ANQGSEA. This CDR3 comprises 16 residues. V was clipped by 5 bases and J by 5 bases; unmatched bases: 14.

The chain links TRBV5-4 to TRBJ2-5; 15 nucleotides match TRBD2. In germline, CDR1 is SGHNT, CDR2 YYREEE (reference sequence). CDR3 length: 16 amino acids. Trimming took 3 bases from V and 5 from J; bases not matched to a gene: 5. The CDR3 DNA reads TGTGCCAGCAGCTGGACTAGCGGGGGGGCTGGGGAGACCCAGTACTTC. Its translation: CASSWTSGGAGETQYF.

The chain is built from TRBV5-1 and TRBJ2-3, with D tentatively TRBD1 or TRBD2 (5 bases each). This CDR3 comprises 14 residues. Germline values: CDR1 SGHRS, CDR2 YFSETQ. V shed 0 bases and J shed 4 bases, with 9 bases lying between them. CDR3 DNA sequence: TGCGCCAGCAGCTTGGGGGGGTCATCAGATACGCAGTATTTT. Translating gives CASSLGGSSDTQYF. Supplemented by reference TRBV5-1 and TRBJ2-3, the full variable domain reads KAGVTQTPRYLIKTRGQQVTLSCSPISGHRSVSWYQQTPGQGLQFLFEYFSETQRNKGNFPGRFSGRQFSNSRSEMNVSTLELGDSALYLCASSLGGSSDTQYFGPGTRLTVL.

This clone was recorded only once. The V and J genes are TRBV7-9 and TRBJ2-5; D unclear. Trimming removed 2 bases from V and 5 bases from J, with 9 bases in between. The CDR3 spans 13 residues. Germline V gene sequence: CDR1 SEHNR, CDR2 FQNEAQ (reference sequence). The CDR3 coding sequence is TGTGCCAGCAGCTTAAGGTCAGAGGAGACCCAGTACTTC. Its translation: CASSLRSEETQYF.

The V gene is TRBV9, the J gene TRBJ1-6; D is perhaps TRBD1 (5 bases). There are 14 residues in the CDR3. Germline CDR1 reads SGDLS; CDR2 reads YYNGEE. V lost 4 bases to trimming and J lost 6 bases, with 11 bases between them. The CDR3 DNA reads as TGTGCCAGCAGCTTAACTGACAGTAATTCACCCCTCCACTTT. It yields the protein CASSLTDSNSPLHF.

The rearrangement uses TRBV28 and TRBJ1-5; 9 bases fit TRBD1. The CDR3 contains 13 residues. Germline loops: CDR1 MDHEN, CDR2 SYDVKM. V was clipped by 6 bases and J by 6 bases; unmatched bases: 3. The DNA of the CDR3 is TGTGCCAGCAGGGGACAGGGTGGTCAGCCCCAGCATTTT. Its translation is CASRGQGGQPQHF.

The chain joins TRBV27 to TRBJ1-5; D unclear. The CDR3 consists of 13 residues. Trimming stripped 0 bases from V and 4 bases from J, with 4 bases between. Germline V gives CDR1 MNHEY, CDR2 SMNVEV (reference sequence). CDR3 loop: CASSLSRNQPQHF. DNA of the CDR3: TGTGCCAGCAGTTTATCCAGAAATCAGCCCCAGCATTTT.

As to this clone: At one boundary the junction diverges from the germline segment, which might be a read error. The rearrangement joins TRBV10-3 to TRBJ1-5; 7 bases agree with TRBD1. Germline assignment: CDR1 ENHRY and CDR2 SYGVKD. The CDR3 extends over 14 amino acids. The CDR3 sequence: CVISESQGVQPQHF. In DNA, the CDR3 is TGTGTCATCAGTGAGTCGCAGGGGGTCCAGCCCCAGCATTTT.

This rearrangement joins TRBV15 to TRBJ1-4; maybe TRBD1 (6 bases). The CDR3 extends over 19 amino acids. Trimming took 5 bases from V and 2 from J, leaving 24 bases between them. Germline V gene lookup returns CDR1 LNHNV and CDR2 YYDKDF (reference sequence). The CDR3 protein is CATSGGGGGSSRTNEKLFF. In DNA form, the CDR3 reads TGTGCCACCAGCGGGGGAGGGGGGGGTTCTTCTCGGACTAATGAAAAACTGTTTTTT.

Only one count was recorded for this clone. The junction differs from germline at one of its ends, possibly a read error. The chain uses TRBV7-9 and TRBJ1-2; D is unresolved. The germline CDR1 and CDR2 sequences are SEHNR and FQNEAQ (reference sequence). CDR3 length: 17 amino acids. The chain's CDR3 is CASSPTGIAGANYGYTF. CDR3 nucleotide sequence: TGTGCCAGCAGCCCGACGGGTATAGCGGGAGCTAATTATGGCTACACCTTC.

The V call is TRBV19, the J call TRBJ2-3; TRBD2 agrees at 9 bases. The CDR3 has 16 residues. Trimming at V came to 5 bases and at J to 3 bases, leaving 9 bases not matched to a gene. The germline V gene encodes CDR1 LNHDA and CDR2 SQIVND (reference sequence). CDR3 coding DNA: TGTGCCAGTAGTTTTATAGCGGGGGAAGTAACAGATACGCAGTATTTT. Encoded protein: CASSFIAGEVTDTQYF.

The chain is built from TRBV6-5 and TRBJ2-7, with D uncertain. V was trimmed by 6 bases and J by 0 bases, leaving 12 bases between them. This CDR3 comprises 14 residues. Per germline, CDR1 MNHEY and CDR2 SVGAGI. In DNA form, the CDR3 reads TGTGCCAGCAGCCCCCCTCGGAGCTCCTACGAGCAGTACTTC. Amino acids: CASSPPRSSYEQYF.

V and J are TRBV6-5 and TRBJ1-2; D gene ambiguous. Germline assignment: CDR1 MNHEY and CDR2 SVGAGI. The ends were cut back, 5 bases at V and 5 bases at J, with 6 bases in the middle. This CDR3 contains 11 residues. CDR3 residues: CASSNLYGYTF. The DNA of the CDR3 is TGTGCCAGCAGTAACCTGTATGGCTACACCTTC.

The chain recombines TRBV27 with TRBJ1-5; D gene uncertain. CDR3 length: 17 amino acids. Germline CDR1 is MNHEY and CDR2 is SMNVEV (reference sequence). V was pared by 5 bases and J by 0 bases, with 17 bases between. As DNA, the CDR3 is TGTGCCAGCAGTCCCCTCGGAATATTGGATAGCAATCAGCCCCAGCATTTT. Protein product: CASSPLGILDSNQPQHF.

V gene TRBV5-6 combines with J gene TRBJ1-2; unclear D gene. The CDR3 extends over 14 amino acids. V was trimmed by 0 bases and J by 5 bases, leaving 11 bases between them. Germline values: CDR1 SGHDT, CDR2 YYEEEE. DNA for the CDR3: TGTGCCAGCAGCTTGGAAGTAAGGGTTTATGGCTACACCTTC. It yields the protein CASSLEVRVYGYTF. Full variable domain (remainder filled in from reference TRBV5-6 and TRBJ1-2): DAGVTQSPTHLIKTRGQQVTLRCSPKSGHDTVSWYQQALGQGPQFIFQYYEEEERQRGNFPDRFSGHQFPNYSSELNVNALLLGDSALYLCASSLEVRVYGYTFGSGTRLTVV.

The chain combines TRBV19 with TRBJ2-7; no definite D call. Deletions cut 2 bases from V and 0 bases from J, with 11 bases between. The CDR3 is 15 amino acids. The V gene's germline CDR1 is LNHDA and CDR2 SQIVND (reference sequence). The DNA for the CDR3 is TGTGCCAGTAGTATAACCCCGACTGGCTCCTACGAGCAGTACTTC. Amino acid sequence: CASSITPTGSYEQYF.

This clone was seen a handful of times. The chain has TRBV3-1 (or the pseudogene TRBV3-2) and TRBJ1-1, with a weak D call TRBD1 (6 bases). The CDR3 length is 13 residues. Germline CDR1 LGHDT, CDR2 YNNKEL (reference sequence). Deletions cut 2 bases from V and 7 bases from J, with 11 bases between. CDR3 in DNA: TGTGCCAGCAGCCAATGGGGGGCCAATGAAGCTTTCTTT. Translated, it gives CASSQWGANEAFF.

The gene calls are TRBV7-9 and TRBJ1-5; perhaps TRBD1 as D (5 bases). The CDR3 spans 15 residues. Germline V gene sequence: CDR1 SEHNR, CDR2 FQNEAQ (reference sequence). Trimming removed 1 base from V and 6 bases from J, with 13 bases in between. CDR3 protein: CASSLGMGTGQPQHF. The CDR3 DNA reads TGTGCCAGCAGCTTAGGGATGGGGACGGGTCAGCCCCAGCATTTT.

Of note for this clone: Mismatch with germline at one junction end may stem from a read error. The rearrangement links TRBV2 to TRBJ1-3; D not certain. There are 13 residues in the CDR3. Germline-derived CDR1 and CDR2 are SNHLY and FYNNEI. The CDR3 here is CTSKERGGNTIYF. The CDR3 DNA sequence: TGTACCAGCAAGGAGAGAGGGGGAAACACCATATATTTT.

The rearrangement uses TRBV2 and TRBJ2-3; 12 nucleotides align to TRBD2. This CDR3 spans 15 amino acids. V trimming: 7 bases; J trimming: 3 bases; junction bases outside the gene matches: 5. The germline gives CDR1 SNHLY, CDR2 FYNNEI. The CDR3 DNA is TGTGCCAGCACCAGACTAGCGGGGGAGACAGATACGCAGTATTTT. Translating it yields CASTRLAGETDTQYF.

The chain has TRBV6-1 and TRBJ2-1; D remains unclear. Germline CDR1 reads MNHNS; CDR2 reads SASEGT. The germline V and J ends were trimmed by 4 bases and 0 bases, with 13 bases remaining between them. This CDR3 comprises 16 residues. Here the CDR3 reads CASSVMAVGSYNEQFF. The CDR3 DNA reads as TGTGCCAGCAGTGTTATGGCAGTGGGCTCCTACAATGAGCAGTTCTTC.

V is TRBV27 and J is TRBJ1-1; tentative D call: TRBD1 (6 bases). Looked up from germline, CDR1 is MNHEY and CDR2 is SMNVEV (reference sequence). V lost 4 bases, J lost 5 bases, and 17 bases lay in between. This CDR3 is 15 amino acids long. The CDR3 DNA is TGTGCCAGCAGTTCAAAGCAGGGGATAGATACTGAAGCTTTCTTT. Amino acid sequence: CASSSKQGIDTEAFF.

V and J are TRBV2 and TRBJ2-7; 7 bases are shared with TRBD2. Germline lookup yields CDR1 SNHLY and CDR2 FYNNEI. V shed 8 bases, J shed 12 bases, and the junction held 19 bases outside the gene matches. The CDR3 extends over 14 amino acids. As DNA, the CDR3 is TGTGCCAGCGATACCCCCTTTGGTCCCCCGGGAGGGTACTTC. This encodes CASDTPFGPPGGYF.

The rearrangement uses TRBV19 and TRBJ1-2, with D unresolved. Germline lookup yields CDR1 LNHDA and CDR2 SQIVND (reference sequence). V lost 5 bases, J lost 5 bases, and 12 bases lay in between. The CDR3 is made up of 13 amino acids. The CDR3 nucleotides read TGTGCCAGTAGTCCCCTTTACGGTTATGGCTACACCTTC. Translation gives CASSPLYGYGYTF.

For the CDR3, the DNA is TGTGCCAGCACACCCGGGGAGCTGTTTTTT. Translating it yields CASTPGELFF. The chain couples TRBV6-4 to TRBJ2-2, with D hard to call. V was clipped by 7 bases and J by 6 bases, with 3 bases between them. The CDR3 consists of 10 residues. Germline V gives CDR1 MRHNA, CDR2 SNTAGT.

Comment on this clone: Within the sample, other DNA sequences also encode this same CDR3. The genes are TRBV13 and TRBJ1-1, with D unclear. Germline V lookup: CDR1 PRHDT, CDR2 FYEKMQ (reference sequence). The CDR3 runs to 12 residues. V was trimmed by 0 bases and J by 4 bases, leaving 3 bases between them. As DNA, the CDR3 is TGTGCCAGCAGCTTAGGGTTCACTGAAGCTTTCTTT. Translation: CASSLGFTEAFF.